This T cell receptor (beta chain) was sequenced during a study of tumor and adjacent non-tumor tissue in lung cancer (dated by TCRdb to the late 2010s). About the study as a whole: The cohort included more than nine adenocarcinoma, a couple of squamous cell carcinoma and 1 small cell lung cancer patients. The 15 or so patients were aged roughly 30 to 76 years, included around ten men and 5 women, and had TNM stage I to III disease. Sequencing generated a total of about 130,000,000 productive TCRbeta reads, averaging roughly 4.2 million reads per sample. TCRbeta CDR3 sequencing was performed on about 29 paired specimens, with one tumor sample and one normal lung sample collected per patient. The study compared bulk TCRbeta repertoires between lung tumor tissue and matched distant non-tumor lung tissue from fewer than 19 lung cancer patients.

Receptor libraries were prepared by multiplex PCR. Sequenced on an Illumina HiSeq 2500. TCRbeta libraries were built by three rounds of nested PCR using primers (Table S4), following protocols modified from ARM-PCR. PCR products of 200-500 bp were gel-excised and purified with the QIAquick gel extraction kit before sequencing. Turning to the authors' computational methods: Reads were cleaned with Trimmomatic, merged with FLASH into complete CDR3 sequences, and assigned to V(D)J germline segments with MiTCR. Clonal diversity was computed as the inverse Simpson's index with VDJtools. Productive reads were defined as in-frame sequences without a premature stop codon. TCRdb itself trimmed the public reads at Q25 with fastp, ran MiXCR and retained productive beta chains. Every CDR3 protein is listed once, alongside the most common genes and DNA of its rows. These V and J calls rely on TCRdb rather than the paper's analysis. The sample records some 100,000 distinct CDR3 sequences, around 57% of which are singletons. The ten biggest clones cover around 20% of the sample.

Bulk unsorted tissue served as the source for RNA extraction, and RNA quality was assessed using a NanoDrop ND-1000 and an Agilent 2100. Normal lung samples were distant non-tumor tissue taken more than 3 cm from the tumor edge. The donors were newly diagnosed lung cancer patients admitted for thoracic surgery in China from August to November 2014 who had not received prior chemotherapy. Patients who had received previous radiotherapy or chemotherapy, or who had another concurrent cancer, were excluded from the study. Pieces of surgical tissue measuring about 1-2 cm3 were kept in RNAlater solution and held at -80 degrees C until needed. As concerns this clonotype: Its specific antigen is unknown. No much larger clonotype is one base removed from it; base qualities were not supplied.

The germline V gene (reference sequence) sets CDR1 to LNHDA and CDR2 to SQIVND. The CDR3 runs 19 residues from the cysteine to the phenylalanine. Kept here is only the CDR3 DNA, which spans 57 bases and is read in frame from base 1. V lost 0 bases and J lost 7 bases; the stretch between them is 25 bases long. Broader findings and caveats from the paper: The methods do not name the sequencing platform or mention unique molecular identifiers. The top 100 clones accounted for a significantly larger cumulative portion of the repertoire in normal lung than in tumor tissue. TCR diversity (inverse Simpson) was significantly higher in tumor than in normal lung tissue (about 400 vs 180, P = 0.0075, Mann-Whitney U test). The cohort had only roughly 14 patients, and the authors noted that larger samples and more detailed clinical data are needed. TCR diversity was significantly higher in younger patients, and higher tumor TCR diversity was associated with shorter overall and disease-free survival. Peripheral blood was not sequenced, so blood TCRbeta repertoires in these lung cancer patients were not examined.

This clonotype was sampled from a man between 60 and 75 years old with non-small cell lung cancer. The sequenced material came from distant non-tumor lung tissue. In this chain, TRBV19 is recombined with TRBJ2-1; the D gene is perhaps TRBD2, on 6 matching bases. The nucleotide sequence is TGTGCCAGTAGTATAGATGGAGGCGGGGCCGAAATAAAGCGGAATGAGCAGTTCTTC. It translates to CASSIDGGGAEIKRNEQFF.